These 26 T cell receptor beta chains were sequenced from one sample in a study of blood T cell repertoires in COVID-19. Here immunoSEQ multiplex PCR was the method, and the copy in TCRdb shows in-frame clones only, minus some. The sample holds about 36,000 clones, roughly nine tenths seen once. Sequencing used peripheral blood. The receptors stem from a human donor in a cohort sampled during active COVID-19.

The CDR3 region has the DNA TGCGCCAGCAGCTTGAGAGGGAAGAACTATGGCTACACCTTC. Protein sequence: CASSLRGKNYGYTF. The J gene is TRBJ1-2, the V gene TRBV5-1; no clear D gene. Deletions cut 1 base from V and 2 bases from J, with 9 bases between. The germline gives CDR1 SGHRS, CDR2 YFSETQ. The CDR3 contains 14 residues.

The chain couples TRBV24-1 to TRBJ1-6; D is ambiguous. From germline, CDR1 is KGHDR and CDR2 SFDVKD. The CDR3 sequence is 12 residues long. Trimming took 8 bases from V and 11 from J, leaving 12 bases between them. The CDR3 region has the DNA TGTGCCACCAAAGCCAGGTTGGCACCCCTCCACTTT. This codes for CATKARLAPLHF.

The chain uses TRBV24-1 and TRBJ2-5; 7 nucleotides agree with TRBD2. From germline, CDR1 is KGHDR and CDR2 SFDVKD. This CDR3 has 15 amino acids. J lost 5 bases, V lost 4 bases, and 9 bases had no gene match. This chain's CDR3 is CATSDQRDPWETQYF. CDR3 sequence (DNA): TGTGCCACCAGTGACCAGCGGGATCCTTGGGAGACCCAGTACTTC.

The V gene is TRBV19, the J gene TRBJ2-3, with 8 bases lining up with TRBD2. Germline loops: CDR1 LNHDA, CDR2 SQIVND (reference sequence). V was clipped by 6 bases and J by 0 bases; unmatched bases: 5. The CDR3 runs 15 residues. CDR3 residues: CASRALAASTDTQYF. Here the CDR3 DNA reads TGTGCCAGTAGGGCACTAGCGGCTAGCACAGATACGCAGTATTTT. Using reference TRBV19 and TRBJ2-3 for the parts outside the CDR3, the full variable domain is DGGITQSPKYLFRKEGQNVTLSCEQNLNHDAMYWYRQDPGQGLRLIYYSQIVNDFQKGDIAEGYSVSREKKESFPLTVTSAQKNPTAFYLCASRALAASTDTQYFGPGTRLTVL.

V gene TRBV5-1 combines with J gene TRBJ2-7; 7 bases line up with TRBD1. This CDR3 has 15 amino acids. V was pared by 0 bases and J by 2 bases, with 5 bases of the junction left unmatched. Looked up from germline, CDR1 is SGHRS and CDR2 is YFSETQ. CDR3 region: CASSLGPTGAYEQYF. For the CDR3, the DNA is TGCGCCAGCAGCTTGGGGCCCACAGGGGCCTACGAGCAGTACTTC.

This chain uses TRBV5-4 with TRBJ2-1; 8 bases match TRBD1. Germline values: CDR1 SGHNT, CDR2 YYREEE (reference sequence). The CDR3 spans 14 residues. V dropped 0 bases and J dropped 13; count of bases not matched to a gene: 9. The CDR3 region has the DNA TGTGCCAGCAGCTTGGCCGGAGGGACAGGCTATCAGTTCTTC. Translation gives CASSLAGGTGYQFF. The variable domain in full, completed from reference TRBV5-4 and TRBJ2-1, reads ETGVTQSPTHLIKTRGQQVTLRCSSQSGHNTVSWYQQALGQGPQFIFQYYREEENGRGNFPPRFSGLQFPNYSSELNVNALELDDSALYLCASSLAGGTGYQFFGPGTRLTVL.

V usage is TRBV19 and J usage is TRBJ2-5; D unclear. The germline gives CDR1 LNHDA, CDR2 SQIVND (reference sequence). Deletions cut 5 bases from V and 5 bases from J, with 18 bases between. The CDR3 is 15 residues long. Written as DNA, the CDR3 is TGTGCCAGTAGTCCGGCGGCGCAGCTTAGGGAGACCCAGTACTTC. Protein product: CASSPAAQLRETQYF. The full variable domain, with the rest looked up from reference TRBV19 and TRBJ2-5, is DGGITQSPKYLFRKEGQNVTLSCEQNLNHDAMYWYRQDPGQGLRLIYYSQIVNDFQKGDIAEGYSVSREKKESFPLTVTSAQKNPTAFYLCASSPAAQLRETQYFGPGTRLLVL.

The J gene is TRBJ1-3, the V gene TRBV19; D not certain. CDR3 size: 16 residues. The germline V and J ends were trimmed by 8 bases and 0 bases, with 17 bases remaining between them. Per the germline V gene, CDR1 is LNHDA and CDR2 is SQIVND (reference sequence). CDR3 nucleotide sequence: TGTGCCAGTGAAGATTGGCCGTACAACTCTGGAAACACCATATATTTT. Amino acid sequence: CASEDWPYNSGNTIYF. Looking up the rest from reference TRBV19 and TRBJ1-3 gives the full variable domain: DGGITQSPKYLFRKEGQNVTLSCEQNLNHDAMYWYRQDPGQGLRLIYYSQIVNDFQKGDIAEGYSVSREKKESFPLTVTSAQKNPTAFYLCASEDWPYNSGNTIYFGEGSWLTVV.

CDR3 DNA: TGTGCCAGCAGCGTACTGGCGGCGGGAGTTTTTGATGAGCAGTTCTTC. Translation: CASSVLAAGVFDEQFF. The chain joins TRBV9 to TRBJ2-1, with 7 bases fitting TRBD2. The CDR3 extends over 16 amino acids. Germline trimming cut 1 base from V and 8 bases from J; bases unmatched to any gene: 12. Germline V gene lookup returns CDR1 SGDLS and CDR2 YYNGEE.

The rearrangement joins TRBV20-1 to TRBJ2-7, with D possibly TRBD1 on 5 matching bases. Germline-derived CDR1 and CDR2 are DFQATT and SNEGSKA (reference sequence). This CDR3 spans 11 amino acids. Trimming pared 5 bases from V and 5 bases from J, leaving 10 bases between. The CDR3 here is CSAGQPDEQYF. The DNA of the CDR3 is TGCAGTGCTGGACAACCGGACGAGCAGTACTTC.

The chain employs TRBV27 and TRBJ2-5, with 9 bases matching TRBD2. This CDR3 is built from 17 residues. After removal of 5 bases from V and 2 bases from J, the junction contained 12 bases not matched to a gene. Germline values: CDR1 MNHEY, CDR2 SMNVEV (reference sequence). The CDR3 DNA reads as TGTGCCAGCAGTCCCCCCCGGGTGACTAGCGGACAAGAGACCCAGTACTTC. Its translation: CASSPPRVTSGQETQYF.

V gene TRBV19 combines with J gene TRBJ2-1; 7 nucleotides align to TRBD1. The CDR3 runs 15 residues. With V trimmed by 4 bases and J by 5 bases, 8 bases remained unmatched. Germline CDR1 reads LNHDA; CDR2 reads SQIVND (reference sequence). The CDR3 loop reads CASSTLGTANNEQFF. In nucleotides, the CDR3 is TGTGCCAGTAGTACTCTCGGGACAGCAAACAATGAGCAGTTCTTC.

CDR3 in DNA: TGTGCCAGCAGCGAGAGCTTAGCGGGAGGCCGAAAGAACACCGGGGAGCTGTTTTTT. It encodes CASSESLAGGRKNTGELFF. This chain uses TRBV7-2 with TRBJ2-2; 10 bases are shared with TRBD2. Losses at the gene ends were 5 bases for V and 1 base for J; bases not matched to a gene: 13. Germline values: CDR1 SGHTA, CDR2 FQGNSA. The CDR3 contains 19 residues.

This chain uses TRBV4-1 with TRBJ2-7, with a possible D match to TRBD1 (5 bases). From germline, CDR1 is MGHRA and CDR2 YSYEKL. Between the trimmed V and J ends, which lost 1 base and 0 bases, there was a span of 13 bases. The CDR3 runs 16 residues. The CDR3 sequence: CASSQANRLGSYEQYF. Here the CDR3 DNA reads TGCGCCAGCAGCCAAGCAAACAGGTTGGGCTCCTACGAGCAGTACTTC.

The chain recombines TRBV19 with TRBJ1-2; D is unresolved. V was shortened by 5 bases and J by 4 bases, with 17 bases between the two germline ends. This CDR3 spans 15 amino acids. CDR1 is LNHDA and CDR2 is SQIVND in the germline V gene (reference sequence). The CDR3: CASSLGPNPLYGYTF. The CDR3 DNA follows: TGTGCCAGTAGTCTTGGCCCAAATCCCCTCTATGGCTACACCTTC.

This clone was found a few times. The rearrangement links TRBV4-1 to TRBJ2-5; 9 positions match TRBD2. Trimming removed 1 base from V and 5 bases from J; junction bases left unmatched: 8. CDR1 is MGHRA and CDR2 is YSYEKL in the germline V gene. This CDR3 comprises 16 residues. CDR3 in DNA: TGCGCCAGCAGCCAAGCCCAGGGACTAGCCAAGGAGACCCAGTACTTC. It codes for CASSQAQGLAKETQYF.

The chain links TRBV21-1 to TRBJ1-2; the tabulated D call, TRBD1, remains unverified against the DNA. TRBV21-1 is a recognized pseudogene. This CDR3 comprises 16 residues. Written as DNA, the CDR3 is TGTGCCAGCAGCAAAGCGAACAGGGCAGTCAACTATGGCTACACCTTC. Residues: CASSKANRAVNYGYTF.

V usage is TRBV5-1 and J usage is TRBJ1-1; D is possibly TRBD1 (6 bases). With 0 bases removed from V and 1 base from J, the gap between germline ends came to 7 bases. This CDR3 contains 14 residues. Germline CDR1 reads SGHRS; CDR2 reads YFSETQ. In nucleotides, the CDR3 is TGCGCCAGCAGCTTGGAAGGGGGGAACACTGAAGCTTTCTTT. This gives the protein CASSLEGGNTEAFF. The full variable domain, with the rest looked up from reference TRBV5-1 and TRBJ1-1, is KAGVTQTPRYLIKTRGQQVTLSCSPISGHRSVSWYQQTPGQGLQFLFEYFSETQRNKGNFPGRFSGRQFSNSRSEMNVSTLELGDSALYLCASSLEGGNTEAFFGQGTRLTVV.

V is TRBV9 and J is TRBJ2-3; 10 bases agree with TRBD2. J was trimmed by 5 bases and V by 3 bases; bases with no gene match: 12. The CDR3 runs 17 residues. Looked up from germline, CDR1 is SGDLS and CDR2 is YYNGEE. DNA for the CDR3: TGTGCCAGCAGCGGACCACTAGCGGGAAGGCGCGGAGATACGCAGTATTTT. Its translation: CASSGPLAGRRGDTQYF.

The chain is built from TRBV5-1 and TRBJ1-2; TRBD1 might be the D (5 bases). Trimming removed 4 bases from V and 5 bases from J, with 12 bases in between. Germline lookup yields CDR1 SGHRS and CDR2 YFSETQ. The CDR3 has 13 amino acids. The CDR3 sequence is CASSQDGTYGYTF. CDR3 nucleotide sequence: TGCGCCAGCAGCCAGGACGGGACTTATGGCTACACCTTC.

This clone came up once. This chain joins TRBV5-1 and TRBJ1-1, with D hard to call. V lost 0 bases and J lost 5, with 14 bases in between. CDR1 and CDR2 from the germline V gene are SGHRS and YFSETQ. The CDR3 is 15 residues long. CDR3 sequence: CASSLVPGGGTEAFF. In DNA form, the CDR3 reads TGCGCCAGCAGCTTGGTTCCGGGAGGAGGGACTGAAGCTTTCTTT.

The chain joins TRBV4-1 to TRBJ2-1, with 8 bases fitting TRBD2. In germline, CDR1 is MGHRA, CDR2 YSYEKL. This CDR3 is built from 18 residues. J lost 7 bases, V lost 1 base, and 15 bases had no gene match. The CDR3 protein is CASSQGLTGGWSGNEQFF. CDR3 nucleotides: TGCGCCAGCAGCCAAGGTTTAACGGGAGGGTGGTCGGGGAATGAGCAGTTCTTC.

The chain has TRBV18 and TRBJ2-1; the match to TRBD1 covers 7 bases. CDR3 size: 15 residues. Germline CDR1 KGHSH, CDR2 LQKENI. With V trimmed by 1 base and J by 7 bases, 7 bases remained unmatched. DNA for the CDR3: TGTGCCAGCTCACCACAATCTGGGACAGTAAATGAGCAGTTCTTC. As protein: CASSPQSGTVNEQFF.

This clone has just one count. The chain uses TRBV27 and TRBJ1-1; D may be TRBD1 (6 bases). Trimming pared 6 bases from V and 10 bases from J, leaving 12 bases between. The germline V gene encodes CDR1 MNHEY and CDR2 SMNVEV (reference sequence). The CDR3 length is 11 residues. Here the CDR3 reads CASSTTGRAFF. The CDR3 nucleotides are TGTGCCAGCAGCACAACAGGGCGAGCTTTCTTT.

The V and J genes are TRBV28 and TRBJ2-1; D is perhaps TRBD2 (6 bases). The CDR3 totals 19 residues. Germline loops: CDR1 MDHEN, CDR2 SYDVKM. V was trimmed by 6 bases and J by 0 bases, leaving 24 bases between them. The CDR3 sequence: CASRPGGIIPDSSYNEQFF. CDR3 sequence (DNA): TGTGCCAGCAGGCCGGGCGGGATAATTCCCGATAGCTCCTACAATGAGCAGTTCTTC.

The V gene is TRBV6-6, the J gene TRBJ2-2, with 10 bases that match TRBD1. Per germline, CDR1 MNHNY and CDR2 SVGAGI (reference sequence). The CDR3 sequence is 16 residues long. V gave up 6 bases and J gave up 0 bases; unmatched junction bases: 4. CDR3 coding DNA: TGTGCCAGCAGCCGGGGACAGGGGCCGAACACCGGGGAGCTGTTTTTT. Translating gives CASSRGQGPNTGELFF.